The T cell receptor beta chain described here comes from a study of blood T cell repertoires in COVID-19. Study information: Whether acute or convalescent, the COVID-19 samples came from the United States, Italy and Spain.

The CDR3 runs 15 residues. Germline CDR1 and CDR2: SGDLS and YYNGEE. V lost 2 bases, J lost 0 bases, and 8 bases lay in between. Original processing methods: Amplifying reference gene primers gave estimates of nucleated cell counts. TCRdb keeps only in-frame clones here, not all; method: immunoSEQ multiplex PCR. Clone size and the V and J calls come from that table; the DNA yielded D and trimming. The data show roughly 150,000 clones, around four fifths seen once. The chain recombines TRBV9 with TRBJ1-4; D is unclear. Sequenced material: peripheral blood. The clonotype comes from a woman older than 75 with acute or convalescent COVID-19. This chain's CDR3 is CASSVLDSTNEKLFF. CDR3 DNA: TGTGCCAGCAGCGTCTTGGACTCAACTAATGAAAAACTGTTTTTT.